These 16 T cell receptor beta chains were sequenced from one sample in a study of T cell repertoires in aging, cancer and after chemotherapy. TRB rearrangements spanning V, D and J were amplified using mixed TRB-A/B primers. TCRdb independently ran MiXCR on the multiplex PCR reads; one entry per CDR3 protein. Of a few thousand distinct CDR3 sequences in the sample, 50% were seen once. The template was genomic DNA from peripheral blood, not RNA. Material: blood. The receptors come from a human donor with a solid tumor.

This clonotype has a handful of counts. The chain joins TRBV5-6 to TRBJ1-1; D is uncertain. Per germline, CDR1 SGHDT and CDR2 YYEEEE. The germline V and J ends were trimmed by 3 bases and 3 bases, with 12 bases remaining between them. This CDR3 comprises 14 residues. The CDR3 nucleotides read TGTGCCAGCAGCTCAAACGGAGCAGACACTGAAGCTTTCTTT. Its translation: CASSSNGADTEAFF.

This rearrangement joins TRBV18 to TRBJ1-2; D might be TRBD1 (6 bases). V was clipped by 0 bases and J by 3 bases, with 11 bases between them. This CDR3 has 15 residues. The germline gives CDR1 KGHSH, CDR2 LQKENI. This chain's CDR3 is CASSPPAGADYGYTF. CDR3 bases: TGTGCCAGCTCACCACCGGCGGGGGCTGACTATGGCTACACCTTC. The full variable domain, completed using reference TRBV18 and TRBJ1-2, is NAGVMQNPRHLVRRRGQEARLRCSPMKGHSHVYWYRQLPEEGLKFMVYLQKENIIDESGMPKERFSAEFPKEGPSILRIQQVVRGDSAAYFCASSPPAGADYGYTFGSGTRLTVV.

CDR3: CASSLGTANYGYTF. CDR3 in DNA: TGTGCCAGCAGTCTGGGGACAGCCAACTATGGCTACACCTTC. The chain uses TRBV28 and TRBJ1-2; 7 nucleotides match TRBD1. The CDR3 spans 14 residues. V lost 5 bases, J lost 2 bases, and 5 bases stayed unmatched. CDR1 and CDR2 from the germline V gene are MDHEN and SYDVKM.

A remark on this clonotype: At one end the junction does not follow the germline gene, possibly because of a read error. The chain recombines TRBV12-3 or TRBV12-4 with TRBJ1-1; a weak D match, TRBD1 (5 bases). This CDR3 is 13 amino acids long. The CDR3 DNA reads TGTGCCAGCTCCTGGACGGGGGACTCTGAAGCTATCTTT. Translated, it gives CASSWTGDSEAIF.

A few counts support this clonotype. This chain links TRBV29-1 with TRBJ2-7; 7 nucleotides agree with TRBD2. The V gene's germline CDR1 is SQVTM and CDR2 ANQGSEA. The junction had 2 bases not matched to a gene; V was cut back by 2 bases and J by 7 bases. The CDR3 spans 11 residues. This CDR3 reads CSVELGGEQYF. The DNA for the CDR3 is TGCAGCGTTGAACTGGGGGGGGAGCAGTACTTC.

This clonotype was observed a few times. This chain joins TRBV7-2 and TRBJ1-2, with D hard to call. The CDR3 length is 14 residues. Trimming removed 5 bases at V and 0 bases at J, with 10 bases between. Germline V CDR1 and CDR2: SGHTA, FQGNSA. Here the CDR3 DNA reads TGTGCCAGCAGCCAACCTCCAGCTAACTATGGCTACACCTTC. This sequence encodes CASSQPPANYGYTF.

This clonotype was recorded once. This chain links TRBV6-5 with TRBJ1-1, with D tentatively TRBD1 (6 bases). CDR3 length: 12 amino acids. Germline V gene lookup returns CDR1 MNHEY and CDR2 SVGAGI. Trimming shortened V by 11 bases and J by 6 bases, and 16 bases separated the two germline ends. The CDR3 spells CASRGGGPEAFF. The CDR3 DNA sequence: TGTGCCTCCCGGGGTGGGGGCCCTGAAGCTTTCTTT.

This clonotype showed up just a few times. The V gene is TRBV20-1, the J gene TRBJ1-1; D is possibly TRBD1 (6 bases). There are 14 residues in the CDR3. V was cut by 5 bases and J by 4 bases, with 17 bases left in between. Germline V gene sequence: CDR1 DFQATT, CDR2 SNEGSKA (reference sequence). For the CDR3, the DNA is TGCAGTGCTCCGTCACAGGGAATGGTCACTGAAGCTTTCTTT. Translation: CSAPSQGMVTEAFF.

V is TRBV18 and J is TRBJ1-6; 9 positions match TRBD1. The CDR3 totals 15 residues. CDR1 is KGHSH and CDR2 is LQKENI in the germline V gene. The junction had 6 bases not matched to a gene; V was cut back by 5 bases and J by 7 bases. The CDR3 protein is CASSSGTGTNSPLHF. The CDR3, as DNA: TGTGCCAGCTCATCAGGGACAGGGACGAATTCACCCCTCCACTTT.

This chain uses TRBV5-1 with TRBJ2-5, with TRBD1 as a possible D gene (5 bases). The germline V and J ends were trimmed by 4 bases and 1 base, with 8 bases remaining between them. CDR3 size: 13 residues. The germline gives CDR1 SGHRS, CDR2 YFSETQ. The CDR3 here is CASSIDSQETQYF. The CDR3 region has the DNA TGCGCCAGCAGCATTGACAGCCAAGAGACCCAGTACTTC.

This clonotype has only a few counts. CDR3 DNA sequence: TGCGCCAGCACTCCCGGGACAGACTATGGCTACACCTTC. The encoded protein is CASTPGTDYGYTF. The chain couples TRBV10-2 to TRBJ1-2; 7 bases line up with TRBD1. J was trimmed by 3 bases and V by 7 bases; bases with no gene match: 5. This CDR3 has 13 amino acids. The germline CDR1 and CDR2 sequences are WSHSY and SAAADI.

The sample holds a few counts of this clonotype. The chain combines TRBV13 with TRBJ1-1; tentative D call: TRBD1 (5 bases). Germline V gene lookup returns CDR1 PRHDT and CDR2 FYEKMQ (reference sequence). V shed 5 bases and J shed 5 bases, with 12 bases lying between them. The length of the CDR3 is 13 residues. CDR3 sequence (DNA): TGTGCCAGCAGCCGCGAAAGGGGAACTGAAGCTTTCTTT. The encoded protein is CASSRERGTEAFF.

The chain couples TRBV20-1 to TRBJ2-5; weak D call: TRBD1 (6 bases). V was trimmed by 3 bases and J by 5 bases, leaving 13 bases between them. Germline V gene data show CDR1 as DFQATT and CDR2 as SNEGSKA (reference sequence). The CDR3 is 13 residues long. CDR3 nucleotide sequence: TGCAGTGCTAGGGTACCGAGGGGGGAGACCCAGTACTTC. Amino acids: CSARVPRGETQYF.

As DNA, the CDR3 is TGCAGTGCTAGAGGGACCTATCCGAACACTGAAGCTTTCTTT. This translates into CSARGTYPNTEAFF. The V and J genes are TRBV20-1 and TRBJ1-1; no reliable D call. The length of the CDR3 is 14 residues. CDR1 and CDR2 from the germline V gene are DFQATT and SNEGSKA (reference sequence). V was clipped by 1 base and J by 1 base, with 10 bases between them.

CDR3 sequence reads: CASSPTSGGAGHEQFF. The CDR3 DNA reads TGTGCCAGCAGCCCAACTAGCGGGGGGGCCGGGCATGAGCAGTTCTTC. V gene TRBV7-2 combines with J gene TRBJ2-1; 13 nucleotides match TRBD2. Germline-derived CDR1 and CDR2 are SGHTA and FQGNSA. This CDR3 contains 16 residues. V was pared by 5 bases and J by 8 bases, with 9 bases of the junction left unmatched.

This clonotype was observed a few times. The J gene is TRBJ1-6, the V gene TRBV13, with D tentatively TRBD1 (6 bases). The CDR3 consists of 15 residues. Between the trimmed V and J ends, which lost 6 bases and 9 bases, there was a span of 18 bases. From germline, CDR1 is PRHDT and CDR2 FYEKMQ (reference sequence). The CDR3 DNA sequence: TGTGCCAGCAGGCGACAGGAACGCTACGGTTCACCCCTCCACTTT. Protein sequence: CASRRQERYGSPLHF.